These 24 T cell receptor beta chains were all obtained from the same sample, sequenced in a study of shared clonotypes between healthy human individuals. Cells designated naive CD8 were CD45RO-negative and were positively selected for CCR7, with terminally differentiated effector memory CD45RA+ cells excluded. Repertoires were generated with immunoSEQ multiplex PCR, while TCRdb's copy carries only in-frame clones and drops some. The table lists roughly 2.1 million clones, just over 90% of them singletons, with 1.5% to 2% in the top ten. Sample: naive CD8+ T cells from PBMCs. These receptors were obtained from a young man in good health. Some clones in this sample may be carry-over from other donors' samples.

The chain recombines TRBV4-2 with TRBJ1-2; no definite D call. The length of the CDR3 is 15 residues. Trimming stripped 4 bases from V and 6 bases from J, with 18 bases between. Germline lookup yields CDR1 LGHNA and CDR2 YNFKEQ. The CDR3 bases are TGTGCCAGCAGCCGGTCCCTCGGCGGTGGAAATGGCTACACCTTC. It translates to CASSRSLGGGNGYTF.

The CDR3 sequence: CASSFGGSPYEQFF. The CDR3 nucleotides read TGTGCCAGCAGCTTCGGCGGGAGTCCCTATGAGCAGTTCTTC. The genes are TRBV7-9 and TRBJ2-1, with 7 nucleotides matching TRBD2. The junction had 7 bases not matched to a gene; V was cut back by 3 bases and J by 8 bases. Germline V gene data show CDR1 as SEHNR and CDR2 as FQNEAQ (reference sequence). The CDR3 runs to 14 residues.

J is TRBJ2-1 and V is TRBV27; tentatively, D is TRBD1 (6 bases). Trimming shortened V by 5 bases and J by 4 bases, and 15 bases separated the two germline ends. Germline V gene lookup returns CDR1 MNHEY and CDR2 SMNVEV (reference sequence). This CDR3 contains 15 residues. CDR3 sequence: CASSPSGTLYNEQFF. In DNA form, the CDR3 reads TGTGCCAGCAGTCCCTCGGGGACACTTTACAATGAGCAGTTCTTC.

The chain links TRBV10-3 to TRBJ2-7, with D perhaps given as TRBD1 or TRBD2 (6 bases each). Germline V CDR1 and CDR2: ENHRY, SYGVKD. The CDR3 runs to 15 residues. V was trimmed by 6 bases and J by 2 bases, leaving 17 bases between them. DNA of the CDR3: TGTGCCATCAGCCCGGGGGCCGTGACCCCCTACGAGCAGTACTTC. It is translated as CAISPGAVTPYEQYF.

The genes are TRBV9 and TRBJ2-7, with 12 bases fitting TRBD2. Germline V gene lookup returns CDR1 SGDLS and CDR2 YYNGEE. This CDR3 has 14 amino acids. V shed 3 bases, J shed 6 bases, and the junction held 4 bases outside the gene matches. In DNA form, the CDR3 reads TGTGCCAGCAGCGCTAGCGGGAGGGCCGGCGAGCAGTACTTC. Translated, it gives CASSASGRAGEQYF. Full variable domain (outside the CDR3, taken from reference TRBV9 and TRBJ2-7): DSGVTQTPKHLITATGQRVTLRCSPRSGDLSVYWYQQSLDQGLQFLIQYYNGEERAKGNILERFSAQQFPDLHSELNLSSLELGDSALYFCASSASGRAGEQYFGPGTRLTVT.

The J gene is TRBJ2-3, the V gene TRBV7-3; D is undetermined. The CDR3 is made up of 14 amino acids. Germline CDR1 reads SGHTA; CDR2 reads FQGTGA. V was clipped by 7 bases and J by 4 bases, with 15 bases between them. The CDR3 sequence: CASKTNPSADTQYF. In DNA, the CDR3 is TGTGCCAGCAAAACAAACCCCAGCGCAGATACGCAGTATTTT.

This chain connects TRBV19 to TRBJ2-1; 7 bases line up with TRBD2. Losses at the gene ends were 4 bases for V and 9 bases for J; bases not matched to a gene: 18. The CDR3 covers 17 residues. Germline V lookup: CDR1 LNHDA, CDR2 SQIVND (reference sequence). The CDR3 here is CASSRGTSDSALGEQFF. CDR3 in DNA: TGTGCCAGTAGTAGGGGAACTAGCGACTCAGCCCTCGGTGAGCAGTTCTTC.

In regard to this clone: The sample holds other DNA sequences that translate to the same CDR3. The chain has TRBV27 and TRBJ2-1; 10 positions match TRBD2. Germline CDR1 is MNHEY and CDR2 is SMNVEV (reference sequence). Trimming removed 5 bases from V and 3 bases from J; junction bases left unmatched: 7. This CDR3 contains 16 residues. The DNA of the CDR3 is TGTGCCAGCAGTCCTTTAGCGGGAGGCCTCTACAATGAGCAGTTCTTC. Amino acid sequence: CASSPLAGGLYNEQFF.

The V gene is TRBV7-3, the J gene TRBJ2-2; 9 bases are shared with TRBD2. This CDR3 region has 16 residues. Germline V gives CDR1 SGHTA, CDR2 FQGTGA. Trimming at V came to 1 base and at J to 8 bases, leaving 8 bases not matched to a gene. The CDR3 DNA follows: TGTGCCAGCAGCTTAAGTGTGCTAGCGGGGCGAGGGGAGCTGTTTTTT. Amino acid sequence: CASSLSVLAGRGELFF.

This chain connects TRBV6-6 to TRBJ2-2; D gene ambiguous. This CDR3 spans 14 amino acids. V was pared by 7 bases and J by 4 bases, with 13 bases between. In germline, CDR1 is MNHNY, CDR2 SVGAGI (reference sequence). DNA for the CDR3: TGTGCCAGCACTCTTTCACGAAGCACCGGGGAGCTGTTTTTT. Translating it yields CASTLSRSTGELFF.

This chain connects TRBV7-9 to TRBJ2-7; D is unclear. V lost 3 bases and J 6 bases, leaving 9 bases between the germline ends. CDR3 length: 12 residues. Germline-derived CDR1 and CDR2 are SEHNR and FQNEAQ (reference sequence). The CDR3 DNA reads TGTGCCAGCAGCTTCGCTGAGCCCGAGCAGTACTTC. Residues: CASSFAEPEQYF.

The V gene is TRBV6-5, the J gene TRBJ1-2; no definite D call. The CDR3 is 14 residues long. Germline CDR1 reads MNHEY; CDR2 reads SVGAGI. The ends were cut back, 4 bases at V and 4 bases at J, with 13 bases in the middle. CDR3 bases: TGTGCCAGCAGTTCTAAGTATTACGCCTATGGCTACACCTTC. Protein sequence: CASSSKYYAYGYTF.

The rearrangement links TRBV4-1 to TRBJ2-1; unclear D gene. The CDR3 runs to 16 residues. The germline CDR1 and CDR2 sequences are MGHRA and YSYEKL. The ends were cut back, 1 base at V and 2 bases at J, with 12 bases in the middle. The CDR3 bases are TGCGCCAGCAGCCAAGGCCCTAGTGCCCCCTACAATGAGCAGTTCTTC. Its protein product is CASSQGPSAPYNEQFF.

The genes are TRBV9 and TRBJ2-1, with TRBD2 matching 11 bases. Germline lookup yields CDR1 SGDLS and CDR2 YYNGEE. V trimming: 3 bases; J trimming: 4 bases; junction bases outside the gene matches: 3. The CDR3 consists of 15 residues. CDR3 amino acids: CASSATSGSYNEQFF. The DNA of the CDR3 is TGTGCCAGCAGCGCCACTAGCGGGAGTTACAATGAGCAGTTCTTC.

This chain links TRBV7-9 with TRBJ1-2; TRBD1 matches 9 bases. Losses at the gene ends were 1 base for V and 7 bases for J; bases not matched to a gene: 4. Germline V gene lookup returns CDR1 SEHNR and CDR2 FQNEAQ (reference sequence). The CDR3 sequence is 14 residues long. The CDR3 loop reads CASSLVGTGFGYTF. CDR3 bases: TGTGCCAGCAGCTTAGTGGGGACAGGGTTTGGCTACACCTTC.

The chain links TRBV4-1 to TRBJ2-1; a possible D gene is TRBD2 (6 bases). This CDR3 is built from 19 residues. The germline gives CDR1 MGHRA, CDR2 YSYEKL. V shed 1 base and J shed 7 bases, with 26 bases lying between them. The CDR3 loop reads CASSQGYWADRGMYNEQFF. DNA of the CDR3: TGCGCCAGCAGCCAAGGGTACTGGGCGGACCGGGGGATGTATAATGAGCAGTTCTTC.

This clone has just one count. The V and J genes are TRBV6-6 and TRBJ1-2; D not resolved. V lost 2 bases and J 3 bases, leaving 16 bases between the germline ends. This CDR3 spans 16 amino acids. Germline CDR1 and CDR2: MNHNY and SVGAGI (reference sequence). CDR3 nucleotide sequence: TGTGCCAGCAGTTACGTCGCTCTGGTCGGGCACTATGGCTACACCTTC. Its translation: CASSYVALVGHYGYTF.

The chain employs TRBV30 and TRBJ2-1, with 13 bases matching TRBD2. There are 15 residues in the CDR3. Germline V gene lookup returns CDR1 GTSNPN and CDR2 SVGIG (reference sequence). Trimming cost V 0 bases and J 7 bases; bases outside gene matches: 3. CDR3 sequence reads: CAWSVGTSGINEQFF. The CDR3 DNA is TGTGCCTGGAGTGTAGGGACTAGCGGGATTAATGAGCAGTTCTTC.

CDR3 residues: CASSLVAGASNEQFF. The CDR3, as DNA: TGCGCCAGCAGCTTGGTGGCGGGAGCCTCCAATGAGCAGTTCTTC. This chain joins TRBV5-1 and TRBJ2-1; 7 nucleotides agree with TRBD2. V dropped 0 bases and J dropped 6; count of bases not matched to a gene: 6. Per the germline V gene, CDR1 is SGHRS and CDR2 is YFSETQ. This CDR3 has 15 residues. Full variable domain (rest looked up from reference TRBV5-1 and TRBJ2-1): KAGVTQTPRYLIKTRGQQVTLSCSPISGHRSVSWYQQTPGQGLQFLFEYFSETQRNKGNFPGRFSGRQFSNSRSEMNVSTLELGDSALYLCASSLVAGASNEQFFGPGTRLTVL.

The rearrangement uses TRBV11-2 and TRBJ1-2; 11 nucleotides agree with TRBD1. Germline trimming cut 8 bases from V and 6 bases from J; bases unmatched to any gene: 14. CDR3 length: 16 residues. Germline loops: CDR1 SGHAT, CDR2 FQNNGV. The CDR3 spells CASPSGTGGREDGYTF. CDR3 bases: TGTGCCAGCCCCTCGGGGACAGGGGGAAGGGAAGATGGCTACACCTTC. Combining the CDR3 with reference TRBV11-2 and TRBJ1-2 gives the whole variable domain EAGVAQSPRYKIIEKRQSVAFWCNPISGHATLYWYQQILGQGPKLLIQFQNNGVVDDSQLPKDRFSAERLKGVDSTLKIQPAKLEDSAVYLCASPSGTGGREDGYTFGSGTRLTVV.

As DNA, the CDR3 is TGTGCCAGCAGCCGCAAGCTGGGCGTGCCAACCTCGGGGAACGAGCAGTACTTC. Translated: CASSRKLGVPTSGNEQYF. The V and J genes are TRBV4-2 and TRBJ2-7; tentative D call: TRBD2 (5 bases). The CDR3 covers 18 residues. CDR1 is LGHNA and CDR2 is YNFKEQ in the germline V gene. Between the trimmed V and J ends, which lost 4 bases and 5 bases, there was a span of 27 bases.

CDR3 sequence: CASSPAWGTTEAFF. CDR3 DNA: TGTGCCAGCAGTCCAGCTTGGGGAACCACTGAAGCTTTCTTT. The V call is TRBV27, the J call TRBJ1-1, with D hard to call. Trimming pared 5 bases from V and 4 bases from J, leaving 14 bases between. The CDR3 is 14 amino acids. CDR1 is MNHEY and CDR2 is SMNVEV in the germline V gene (reference sequence).

CDR3 residues: CASSWGPGTAVGGYTF. CDR3 nucleotides: TGTGCCAGCAGCTGGGGGCCCGGGACGGCGGTGGGTGGCTACACCTTC. V is TRBV11-2 and J is TRBJ1-2; TRBD1 is a possible D gene (6 bases). CDR3 length equals 16 residues. CDR1 and CDR2 from the germline V gene are SGHAT and FQNNGV. The ends were cut back, 4 bases at V and 7 bases at J, with 22 bases in the middle.

This chain links TRBV13 with TRBJ2-1; 8 bases match TRBD2. CDR1 and CDR2 (germline): PRHDT, FYEKMQ (reference sequence). The CDR3 is made up of 14 amino acids. The V segment lost 10 bases and the J segment 5 bases; nucleotides outside the gene matches: 10. CDR3 in DNA: TGTGCCACATACGGACTAGCCCAGCACAATGAGCAGTTCTTC. It encodes CATYGLAQHNEQFF. Full variable domain (rest looked up from reference TRBV13 and TRBJ2-1): AAGVIQSPRHLIKEKRETATLKCYPIPRHDTVYWYQQGPGQDPQFLISFYEKMQSDKGSIPDRFSAQQFSDYHSELNMSSLELGDSALYFCATYGLAQHNEQFFGPGTRLTVL.